One sample yielded the 5 T cell receptor beta chains listed below, sequenced in a study of T cell clones after liver transplantation (dated by TCRdb to the late 2010s). The receptor library was made with the immunoSEQ multiplex PCR assay. TCRdb obtained this table from immuneACCESS and retained in-frame rearrangements with V and J assigned. These tables miss some clones; where compared with another copy, unresolved V genes account for less than half of the shortfall, and the remainder is unexplained. A total of over 90,000 clones appear in this sample, approximately 79% of them only once. The ten largest clones add up to approximately 2.9% of the sample. The sample in question was CD4+ T cells from blood, obtained approximately 4 years after liver transplant. Every receptor here comes from a human patient who received a liver transplant. In patients who had a transplant, some T cells may come from the graft donor.

V usage is TRBV6-6 and J usage is TRBJ1-5, with 9 bases that match TRBD1. With V trimmed by 6 bases and J by 7 bases, 7 bases remained unmatched. The CDR3 spans 14 residues. CDR1 is MNHNY and CDR2 is SVGAGI in the germline V gene (reference sequence). As DNA, the CDR3 is TGTGCCAGCAGGCCTACAGGGGGCGAACAGCCCCAGCATTTT. It is translated as CASRPTGGEQPQHF.

The V call is TRBV10-2, the J call TRBJ1-5; 7 bases are a match to TRBD1. Germline-derived CDR1 and CDR2 are WSHSY and SAAADI. The CDR3 extends over 16 amino acids. Trimming cost V 0 bases and J 5 bases; bases outside gene matches: 7. The CDR3, as DNA: TGCGCCAGCAGTGAGTCGATGACAGGGTTCTATCAGCCCCAGCATTTT. Its protein is CASSESMTGFYQPQHF.

V is TRBV7-3 and J is TRBJ2-4, with 7 bases matching TRBD2. CDR3 length: 18 residues. J lost 5 bases, V lost 4 bases, and 17 bases had no gene match. Per germline, CDR1 SGHTA and CDR2 FQGTGA. The CDR3 bases are TGTGCCAGCAGCTCAAAGGGGAGGGAGGAGGGGACCGAAAACATTCAGTACTTC. Translated: CASSSKGREEGTENIQYF. Looking up the rest from reference TRBV7-3 and TRBJ2-4 gives the full variable domain: GAGVSQTPSNKVTEKGKYVELRCDPISGHTALYWYRQSLGQGPEFLIYFQGTGAADDSGLPNDRFFAVRPEGSVSTLKIQRTERGDSAVYLCASSSKGREEGTENIQYFGAGTRLSVL.

The gene calls are TRBV5-4 and TRBJ2-3; D not resolved. V gave up 4 bases and J gave up 6 bases, with 12 bases separating them. The CDR3 sequence is 13 residues long. The V gene's germline CDR1 is SGHNT and CDR2 YYREEE (reference sequence). CDR3: CASSGTPGDTQYF. CDR3 DNA: TGTGCCAGCAGCGGTACACCCGGGGATACGCAGTATTTT.

CDR3 coding DNA: TGTGCCAGTACCCTCGACAGGGGATATGTTGGCTACACCTTC. Encoded protein: CASTLDRGYVGYTF. The V gene is TRBV19, the J gene TRBJ1-2, with TRBD1 identical over 8 bases. The CDR3 is 14 amino acids. Unmatched junction bases numbered 11, after V lost 7 bases and J lost 7 bases. Germline CDR1 reads LNHDA; CDR2 reads SQIVND (reference sequence).